What follows is one T cell receptor (beta chain) and its context. This sample was taken from a study of blood T cell repertoires in COVID-19. Study processing details: Counts of nucleated cells, estimated from reference gene primer amplification, were obtained. Here immunoSEQ multiplex PCR was the method, and the copy in TCRdb shows in-frame clones only, minus some. From that table come the V and J calls and clone size; the DNA was used to work out D and trimming. The repertoire consists of approximately 300,000 clones, with more than 80% occurring once and the leading ten covering 6.5% to 8%. The CDR3 totals 15 residues. V was shortened by 4 bases and J by 1 base, with 13 bases between the two germline ends. The germline CDR1 and CDR2 sequences are SNHLY and FYNNEI.

The receptor was derived from a woman aged 25-40 years with COVID-19, enrolled during active disease. This rearrangement joins TRBV2 to TRBJ1-1; possible D gene TRBD1, 5 bases. Sample: peripheral blood. CDR3 nucleotides: TGTGCCAGCAGTGGTGTGCAGGGTTGGAACACTGAAGCTTTCTTT. Residues: CASSGVQGWNTEAFF.